The clone carrying this T cell receptor (beta chain) was counted once. The data originate from a study of blood T cell repertoires in COVID-19. Study background: Some COVID-19 samples were acute and others convalescent; all came from the United States, Italy and Spain.

This CDR3 has 15 residues. Germline V gives CDR1 MGHDK, CDR2 SYGVNS. V was clipped by 3 bases and J by 2 bases; unmatched bases: 4. The authors' processing: Reference gene primer amplification gave estimated nucleated cell counts. The method was immunoSEQ multiplex PCR; TCRdb's version includes in-frame clones alone and lacks a portion of them. The V and J calls and clone size come from that table; D and trimming were worked out from the DNA. The table lists roughly 200,000 clones, 70% to 80% of them singletons. The V and J genes are TRBV25-1 and TRBJ1-5, with 7 positions matching TRBD1. This receptor was taken from a woman between 35 and 50 years old with COVID-19, enrolled during active disease. The sample consisted of peripheral blood. The CDR3 reads CASSDWQGGNQPQHF. Written as DNA, the CDR3 is TGTGCCAGCAGTGATTGGCAGGGGGGCAATCAGCCCCAGCATTTT.